This entry features one TCR beta chain sequence. This specimen comes from a study of siplizumab effects on memory and regulatory T cells. Generated by immunoSEQ multiplex PCR, the TCRdb table keeps only in-frame clones and is missing some. The sample lists roughly 40,000 clones, around 89% occurring once. Trimming stripped 5 bases from V and 0 bases from J, with 14 bases between. Germline CDR1 and CDR2: SGHTA and FQGNSA. This CDR3 contains 16 residues. Sequencing used naive CD4+ T cells sorted from blood. The rearrangement links TRBV7-2 to TRBJ2-1; possibly TRBD1 or TRBD2 for D (5 bases each). The receptor comes from a human donor in good health. The CDR3 is CASSPPGPSSYNEQFF. The CDR3 DNA sequence: TGTGCCAGCAGCCCGCCGGGGCCGAGCTCCTACAATGAGCAGTTCTTC.